This paragraph covers one T cell receptor beta chain sequence. Antigen unknown. An end of the junction differs from the germline gene, which may be a read error. The source material, roughly 18-33 mg of unsorted bulk tissue, was used to co-extract RNA and DNA. Chronic HBV infection, which was untreated, was present in the patients. This CDR3 has 14 amino acids. From germline, CDR1 is SGHAT and CDR2 FQNNGV. cDNA specific to TCR beta was made from around 450 ng of total RNA, with a constant-region primer employed for priming. It was through three nested multiplex PCR rounds of slightly modified ARM-PCR that TCR beta libraries arose. Rounds one and two of PCR, each of around 11 cycles, were primed with TRBV1-TRBV30 forward primers and a C-beta reverse primer. TCRdb re-called the multiplex PCR reads through MiXCR, storing one row per CDR3 protein. The sample has some 95,000 distinct CDR3 sequences; less than 70% are singletons.

This sample stems from a study of tumor-infiltrating lymphocytes in primary liver carcinoma. Regarding the study as a whole: Tumor region pairs overlapped more than did tumor-adjacent and tumor-blood pairs.

Material: tumor-adjacent normal liver tissue. This chain connects TRBV11-2 to TRBJ2-7; unclear D gene. This TCR derives from a man aged 35-49 years with primary liver carcinoma and hepatitis B virus infection. CDR3 amino acids: CAGTLEYGYYEQYF. The CDR3 DNA follows: TGCGCCGGCACCCTAGAGTACGGGTACTACGAGCAGTACTTC. Based on the CDR3 plus reference TRBV11-2 and TRBJ2-7, the full variable domain is EAGVAQSPRYKIIEKRQSVAFWCNPISGHATLYWYQQILGQGPKLLIQFQNNGVVDDSQLPKDRFSAERLKGVDSTLKIQPAKLEDSAVYLCAGTLEYGYYEQYFGPGTRLTVT.